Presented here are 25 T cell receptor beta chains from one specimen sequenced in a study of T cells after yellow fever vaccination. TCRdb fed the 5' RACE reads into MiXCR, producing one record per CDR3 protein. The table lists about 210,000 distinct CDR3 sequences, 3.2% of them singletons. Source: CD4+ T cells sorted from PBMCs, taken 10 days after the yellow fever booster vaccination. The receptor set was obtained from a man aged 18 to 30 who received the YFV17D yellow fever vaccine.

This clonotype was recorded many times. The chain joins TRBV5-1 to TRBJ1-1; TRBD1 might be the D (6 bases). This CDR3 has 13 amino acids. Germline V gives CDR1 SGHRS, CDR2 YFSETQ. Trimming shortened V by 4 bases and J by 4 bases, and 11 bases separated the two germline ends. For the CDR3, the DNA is TGCGCCAGCAGCACCTACAGGGCCACTGAAGCTTTCTTT. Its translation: CASSTYRATEAFF.

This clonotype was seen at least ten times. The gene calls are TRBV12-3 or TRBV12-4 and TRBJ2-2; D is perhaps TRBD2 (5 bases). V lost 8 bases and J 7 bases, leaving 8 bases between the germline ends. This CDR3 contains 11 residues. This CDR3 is CASRGLGELFF. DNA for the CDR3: TGTGCCAGCCGGGGTCTCGGGGAGCTGTTTTTT.

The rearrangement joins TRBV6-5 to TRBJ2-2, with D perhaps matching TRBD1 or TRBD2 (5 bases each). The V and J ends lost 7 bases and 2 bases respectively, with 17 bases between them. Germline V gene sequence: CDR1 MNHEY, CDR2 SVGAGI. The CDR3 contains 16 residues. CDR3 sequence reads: CASIHTGTGNTGELFF. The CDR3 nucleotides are TGTGCCAGCATTCACACCGGGACGGGAAACACCGGGGAGCTGTTTTTT.

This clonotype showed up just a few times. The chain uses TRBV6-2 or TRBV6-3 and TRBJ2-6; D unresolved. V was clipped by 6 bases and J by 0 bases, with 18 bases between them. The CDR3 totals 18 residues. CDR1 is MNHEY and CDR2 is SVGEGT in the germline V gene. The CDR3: CASRPGFGSHSGANVLTF. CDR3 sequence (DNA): TGTGCCAGCAGACCTGGATTTGGGTCCCACTCTGGGGCCAACGTCCTGACTTTC.

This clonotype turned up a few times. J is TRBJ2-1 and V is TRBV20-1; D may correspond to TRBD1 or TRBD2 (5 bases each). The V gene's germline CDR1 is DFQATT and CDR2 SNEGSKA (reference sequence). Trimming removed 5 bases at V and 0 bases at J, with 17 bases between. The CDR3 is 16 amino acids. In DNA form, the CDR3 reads TGCAGTGCTTCTGAGGGGCGGGTGTCCTCCTACAATGAGCAGTTCTTC. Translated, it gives CSASEGRVSSYNEQFF.

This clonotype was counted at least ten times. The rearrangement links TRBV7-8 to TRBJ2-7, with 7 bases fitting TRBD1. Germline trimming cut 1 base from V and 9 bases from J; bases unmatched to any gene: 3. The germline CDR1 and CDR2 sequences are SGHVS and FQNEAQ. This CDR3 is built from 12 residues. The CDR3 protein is CASSLGQGGQYF. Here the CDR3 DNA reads TGTGCCAGCAGCTTAGGACAGGGCGGGCAGTACTTC.

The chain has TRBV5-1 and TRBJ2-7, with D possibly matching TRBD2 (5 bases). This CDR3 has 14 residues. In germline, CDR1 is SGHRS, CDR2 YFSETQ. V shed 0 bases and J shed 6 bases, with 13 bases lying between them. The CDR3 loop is CASSLEGLGGEQYF. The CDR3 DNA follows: TGCGCCAGCAGCTTGGAGGGCCTCGGAGGCGAGCAGTACTTC. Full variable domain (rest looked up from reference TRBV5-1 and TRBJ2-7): KAGVTQTPRYLIKTRGQQVTLSCSPISGHRSVSWYQQTPGQGLQFLFEYFSETQRNKGNFPGRFSGRQFSNSRSEMNVSTLELGDSALYLCASSLEGLGGEQYFGPGTRLTVT.

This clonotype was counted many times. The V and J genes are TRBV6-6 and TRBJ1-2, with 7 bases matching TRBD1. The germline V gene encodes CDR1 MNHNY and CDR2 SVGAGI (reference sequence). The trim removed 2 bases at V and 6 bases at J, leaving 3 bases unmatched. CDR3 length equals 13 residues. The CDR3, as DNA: TGTGCCAGCAGTTACGGGACAGAAAATGGCTACACCTTC. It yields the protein CASSYGTENGYTF.

The CDR3: CASSYGRYEQYV. The CDR3 DNA reads as TGTGCCAGCAGTTACGGCCGCTACGAGCAGTACGTC. The chain carries TRBV6-6 and TRBJ2-7; D remains ambiguous. V lost 2 bases and J lost 3, with 5 bases in between. The CDR3 sequence is 12 residues long. Germline V gene sequence: CDR1 MNHNY, CDR2 SVGAGI (reference sequence).

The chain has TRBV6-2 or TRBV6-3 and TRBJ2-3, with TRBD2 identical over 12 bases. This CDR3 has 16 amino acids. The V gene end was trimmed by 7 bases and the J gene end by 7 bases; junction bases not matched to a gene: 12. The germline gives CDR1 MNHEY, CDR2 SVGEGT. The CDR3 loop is CASIGAKGLAGNTQYF. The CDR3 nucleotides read TGTGCCAGCATTGGGGCGAAAGGACTAGCGGGAAATACGCAGTATTTT.

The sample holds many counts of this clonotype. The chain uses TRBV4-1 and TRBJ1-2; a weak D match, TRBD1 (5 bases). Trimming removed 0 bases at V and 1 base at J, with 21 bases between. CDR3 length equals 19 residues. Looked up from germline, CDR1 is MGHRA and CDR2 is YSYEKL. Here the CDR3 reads CASSQDLSLGIRDNYGYTF. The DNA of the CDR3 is TGCGCCAGCAGCCAAGATCTCTCGCTTGGTATCAGGGATAACTATGGCTACACCTTC.

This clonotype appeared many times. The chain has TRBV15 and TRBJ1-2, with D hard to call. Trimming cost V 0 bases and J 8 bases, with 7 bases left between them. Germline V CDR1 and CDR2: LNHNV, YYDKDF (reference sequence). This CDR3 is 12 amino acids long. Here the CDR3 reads CATSRDSGGYTF. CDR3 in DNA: TGTGCCACCAGCAGAGATTCCGGGGGCTACACCTTC. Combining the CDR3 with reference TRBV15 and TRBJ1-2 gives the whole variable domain DAMVIQNPRYQVTQFGKPVTLSCSQTLNHNVMYWYQQKSSQAPKLLFHYYDKDFNNEADTPDNFQSRRPNTSFCFLDIRSPGLGDTAMYLCATSRDSGGYTFGSGTRLTVV.

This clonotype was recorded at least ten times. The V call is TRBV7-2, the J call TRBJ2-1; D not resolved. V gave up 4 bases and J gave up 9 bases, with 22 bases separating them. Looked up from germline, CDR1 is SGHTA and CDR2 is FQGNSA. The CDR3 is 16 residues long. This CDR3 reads CASSSLRQSIPIEQFF. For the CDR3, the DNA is TGTGCCAGCAGCTCCCTCCGGCAGTCGATACCAATTGAGCAGTTCTTC.

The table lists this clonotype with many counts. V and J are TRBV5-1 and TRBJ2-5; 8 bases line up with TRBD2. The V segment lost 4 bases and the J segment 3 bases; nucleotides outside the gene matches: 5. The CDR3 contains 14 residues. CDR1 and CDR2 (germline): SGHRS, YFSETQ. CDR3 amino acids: CASSHPGGEETQYF. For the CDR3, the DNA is TGCGCCAGCAGCCACCCCGGGGGGGAAGAGACCCAGTACTTC.

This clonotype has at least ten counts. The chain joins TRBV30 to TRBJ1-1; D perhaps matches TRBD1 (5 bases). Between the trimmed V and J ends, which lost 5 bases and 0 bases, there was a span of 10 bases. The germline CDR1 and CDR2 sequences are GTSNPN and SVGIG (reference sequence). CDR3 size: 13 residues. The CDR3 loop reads CAWSRGMNTEAFF. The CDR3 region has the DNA TGTGCCTGGTCAAGGGGTATGAACACTGAAGCTTTCTTT.

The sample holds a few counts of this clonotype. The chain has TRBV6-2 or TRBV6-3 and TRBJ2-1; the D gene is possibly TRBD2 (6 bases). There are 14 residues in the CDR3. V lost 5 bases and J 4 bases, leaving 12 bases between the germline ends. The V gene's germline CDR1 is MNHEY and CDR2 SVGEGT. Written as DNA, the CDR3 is TGTGCCAGCAGTCTCCGACGGGAGTACAATGAGCAGTTCTTC. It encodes CASSLRREYNEQFF.

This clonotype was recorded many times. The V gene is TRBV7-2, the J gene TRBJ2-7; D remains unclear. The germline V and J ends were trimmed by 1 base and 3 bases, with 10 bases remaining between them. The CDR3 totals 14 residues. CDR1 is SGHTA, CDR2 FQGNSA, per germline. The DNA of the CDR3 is TGTGCCAGCAGCTTAGGGCCCGTCGTCTACGAGCAGTACTTC. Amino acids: CASSLGPVVYEQYF.

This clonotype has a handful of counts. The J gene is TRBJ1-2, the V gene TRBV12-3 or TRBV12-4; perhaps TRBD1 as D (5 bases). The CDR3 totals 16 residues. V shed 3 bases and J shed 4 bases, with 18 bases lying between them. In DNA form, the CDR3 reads TGTGCCAGCAGTTTGTTCTCCGGGACGGCGTCCTATGGCTACACCTTC. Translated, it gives CASSLFSGTASYGYTF.

The CDR3: CASSTQGALNEQFF. The CDR3 DNA reads TGTGCCAGCAGTACCCAGGGGGCGCTCAATGAGCAGTTCTTC. The chain recombines TRBV12-3 or TRBV12-4 with TRBJ2-1; 8 nucleotides align to TRBD1. The CDR3 contains 14 residues. The V segment lost 5 bases and the J segment 6 bases; nucleotides outside the gene matches: 6.

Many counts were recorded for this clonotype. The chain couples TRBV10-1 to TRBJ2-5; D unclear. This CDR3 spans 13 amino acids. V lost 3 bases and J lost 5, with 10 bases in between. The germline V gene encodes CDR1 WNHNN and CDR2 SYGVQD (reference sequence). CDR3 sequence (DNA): TGCGCCAGCAGTGATGGGATAATGGAGACCCAGTACTTC. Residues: CASSDGIMETQYF.

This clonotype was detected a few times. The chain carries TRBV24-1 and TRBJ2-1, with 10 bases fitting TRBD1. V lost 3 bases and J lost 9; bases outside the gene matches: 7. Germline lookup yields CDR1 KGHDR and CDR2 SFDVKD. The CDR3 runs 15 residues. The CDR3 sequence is CATSDPGTGEGEQFF. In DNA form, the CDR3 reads TGTGCCACCAGTGATCCCGGGACAGGGGAGGGTGAGCAGTTCTTC.

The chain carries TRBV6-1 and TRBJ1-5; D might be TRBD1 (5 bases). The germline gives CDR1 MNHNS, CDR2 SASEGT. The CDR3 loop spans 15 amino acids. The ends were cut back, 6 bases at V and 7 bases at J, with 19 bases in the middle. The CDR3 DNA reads TGTGCCAGCAGCGACCCCGGGACCGCCCGACAGCCCCAGCATTTT. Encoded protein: CASSDPGTARQPQHF.

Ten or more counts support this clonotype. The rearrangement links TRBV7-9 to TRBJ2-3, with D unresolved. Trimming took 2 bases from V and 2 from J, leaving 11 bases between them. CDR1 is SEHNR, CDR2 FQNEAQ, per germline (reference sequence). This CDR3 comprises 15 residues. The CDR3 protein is CASSLIIRITDTQYF. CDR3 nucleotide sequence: TGTGCCAGCAGCTTAATCATTAGAATCACAGATACGCAGTATTTT.

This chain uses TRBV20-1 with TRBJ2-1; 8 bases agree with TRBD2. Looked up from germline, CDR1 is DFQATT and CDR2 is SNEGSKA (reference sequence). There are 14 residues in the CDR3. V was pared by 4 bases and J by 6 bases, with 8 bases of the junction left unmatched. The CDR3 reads CSAKPGGSANEQFF. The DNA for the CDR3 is TGCAGTGCTAAGCCGGGGGGGTCCGCCAATGAGCAGTTCTTC.

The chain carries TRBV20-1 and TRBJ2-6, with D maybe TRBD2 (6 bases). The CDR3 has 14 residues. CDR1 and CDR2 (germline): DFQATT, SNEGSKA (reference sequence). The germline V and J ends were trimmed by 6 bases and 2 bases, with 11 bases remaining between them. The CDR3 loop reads CSAPTGAGANVLTF. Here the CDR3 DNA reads TGCAGTGCCCCCACGGGGGCTGGGGCCAACGTCCTGACTTTC.